This T cell receptor beta chain is from a study of control samples from healthy donors and cancer patients. CDR3 length: 12 residues. In germline, CDR1 is MDHEN, CDR2 SYDVKM. The germline V and J ends were trimmed by 3 bases and 8 bases, with 5 bases remaining between them. This clone was detected only once. Generated by immunoSEQ multiplex PCR, the TCRdb table keeps only in-frame clones and is missing some. The table includes about 180,000 clones, nearly 90% detected once. Source material: blood. This TCR was recovered from a woman aged 50 to 60 in good health. The V call is TRBV28, the J call TRBJ1-6, with unresolved D. The CDR3 region has the DNA TGTGCCAGCAGTTTTGGGGATTCACCCCTCCACTTT. Translation: CASSFGDSPLHF.